The 31 T cell receptor beta chains listed next were all sequenced from one sample in a study of Graves' ophthalmopathy and Graves' hyperthyroidism. The authors amplified TCR beta CDR3 regions, and they did so from RNA transcripts for repertoire sequencing. HTBI primers primed a first-round RT-PCR, and a second-round multiplex PCR followed. TCRdb recomputed calls from the multiplex PCR reads with MiXCR, one row per CDR3 protein. The table has around 1.1 million distinct CDR3 sequences, 35% to 45% seen once; the top ten hold approximately 10%. Sequenced material: peripheral blood or thyroid tissue (not recorded which). These receptors were collected from an adult man with Graves' hyperthyroidism.

This clonotype came up a few times. The rearrangement uses TRBV10-2 and TRBJ2-7, with D hard to call. V lost 4 bases and J 0 bases, leaving 10 bases between the germline ends. Germline loops: CDR1 WSHSY, CDR2 SAAADI. The CDR3 contains 14 residues. CDR3 sequence: CASSANHYSYEQYF. The DNA for the CDR3 is TGCGCCAGCAGTGCCAACCATTACTCCTACGAGCAGTACTTC.

The J gene is TRBJ1-3, the V gene TRBV10-3; D perhaps matches TRBD1 (6 bases). Germline loops: CDR1 ENHRY, CDR2 SYGVKD. CDR3 length: 14 residues. Trimming pared 10 bases from V and 0 bases from J, leaving 13 bases between. The CDR3 loop is CATKGQNSGNTIYF. CDR3 coding DNA: TGTGCCACCAAGGGACAAAACTCTGGAAACACCATATATTTT.

As regards this clonotype: It is likely a read error, because the conserved phenylalanine at the end of the CDR3 is missing. The DNA is left out, because the CDR3 cannot be placed on it with certainty; the CDR3 is given as TCRdb lists it. This rearrangement joins TRBV5-1 to TRBJ1-3. Germline assignment: CDR1 SGHRS and CDR2 YFSETQ. The CDR3 has 10 residues if both end residues are counted. This chain's CDR3 is CASSWDNANT.

This clonotype was detected only a few times. The rearrangement uses TRBV29-1 and TRBJ2-7; the D gene is possibly TRBD2 (6 bases). Judging by the DNA end, TRBJ2-1 fits better; the J call may be wrong. The germline V gene encodes CDR1 SQVTM and CDR2 ANQGSEA. The CDR3 runs to 14 residues. CDR3 region: CSVEGRGAYNEQFF. CDR3 DNA sequence: TGCAGCGTTGAGGGGCGGGGCGCCTACAATGAGCAGTTCTTC.

The chain employs TRBV10-3 and TRBJ1-5; D is possibly TRBD1 (5 bases). Per the germline V gene, CDR1 is ENHRY and CDR2 is SYGVKD. The CDR3 has 15 residues. V lost 5 bases and J lost 6, with 17 bases in between. CDR3 region: CAISYGAGHVQPQHF. DNA for the CDR3: TGTGCCATCAGTTACGGGGCAGGGCATGTTCAGCCCCAGCATTTT.

This clonotype was observed at least ten times. The chain is built from TRBV12-5 and TRBJ2-2, with D perhaps given as TRBD1 or TRBD2 (5 bases each). V gave up 6 bases and J gave up 4 bases, with 6 bases separating them. CDR1 is LGHNT and CDR2 is FRNRAP in the germline V gene. This CDR3 is built from 12 residues. The CDR3 DNA sequence: TGTGCTAGTGGGGGGGTCACCGGGGAGCTGTTTTTT. It yields the protein CASGGVTGELFF.

J is TRBJ2-6 and V is TRBV9; maybe TRBD2 (5 bases). Germline V gives CDR1 SGDLS, CDR2 YYNGEE. The V gene lost 4 bases and the J gene lost 8 bases, with 7 bases spanning the gap. CDR3 length: 12 amino acids. CDR3 bases: TGTGCCAGCAGCCGCGGGTCCAACGTCCTGACTTTC. Protein: CASSRGSNVLTF.

In the case of this clonotype: Its ends do not fully match the called genes, so a read error is possible. The chain uses TRBV4-1 and TRBJ1-3, with 7 bases matching TRBD1. CDR1 is MGHRA, CDR2 YSYEKL, per germline. This CDR3 contains 15 residues. The CDR3 DNA sequence: TGCGCCAGCAGCCAAAAAGGGGGCCCCGGAAACACCGTATATTTT. This translates into CASSQKGGPGNTVYF.

This chain joins TRBV2 and TRBJ1-5; no clear D gene. Germline V gene data show CDR1 as SNHLY and CDR2 as FYNNEI. CDR3 length: 13 amino acids. In DNA form, the CDR3 reads TGTGCTAGCGGTGAATCTGAAAATCAGCCCCAGCATTTT. Protein: CASGESENQPQHF. The full variable domain, completed using reference TRBV2 and TRBJ1-5, is EPEVTQTPSHQVTQMGQEVILRCVPISNHLYFYWYRQILGQKVEFLVSFYNNEISEKSEIFDDQFSVERPDGSNFTLKIRSTKLEDSAMYFCASGESENQPQHFGDGTRLSIL.

The chain is built from TRBV18 and TRBJ2-7; perhaps D is TRBD1 or TRBD2 (5 bases each). The V gene lost 6 bases and the J gene lost 4 bases, with 13 bases spanning the gap. CDR3 size: 13 residues. Germline-derived CDR1 and CDR2 are KGHSH and LQKENI. CDR3: CASSPGTQYEQYF. CDR3 DNA: TGTGCCAGCTCCCCGGGGACGCAATACGAGCAGTACTTC. The full variable domain, rest sourced from reference TRBV18 and TRBJ2-7, is NAGVMQNPRHLVRRRGQEARLRCSPMKGHSHVYWYRQLPEEGLKFMVYLQKENIIDESGMPKERFSAEFPKEGPSILRIQQVVRGDSAAYFCASSPGTQYEQYFGPGTRLTVT.

This clonotype occurred many times. The chain uses TRBV7-2 and TRBJ1-3; no clear D gene. CDR1 SGHTA and CDR2 FQGNSA come from the germline V gene. CDR3 length: 14 residues. The V gene lost 1 base and the J gene lost 0 bases, with 4 bases spanning the gap. CDR3 amino acids: CASSLDVSGNTIYF. The CDR3 DNA sequence: TGTGCCAGCAGCTTAGATGTCTCTGGAAACACCATATATTTT.

This clonotype was seen only a few times. V gene TRBV15 combines with J gene TRBJ1-6, with D uncertain. The length of the CDR3 is 15 residues. Germline CDR1 is LNHNV and CDR2 is YYDKDF (reference sequence). The V and J ends lost 3 bases and 4 bases respectively, with 10 bases between them. The CDR3 spells CATSRDGDYNSPLHF. In nucleotides, the CDR3 is TGTGCCACCAGCAGGGACGGAGATTATAATTCACCCCTCCACTTT.

This clonotype was detected only a few times. Possible read error: a much larger clone is one base away. This chain links TRBV10-3 with TRBJ1-5; D not certain. The CDR3 loop spans 14 amino acids. Germline-derived CDR1 and CDR2 are ENHRY and SYGVKD. Deletions cut 3 bases from V and 4 bases from J, with 10 bases between. The CDR3 sequence is CAISDMEWNQPQHF. DNA of the CDR3: TGTGCCATCAGTGACATGGAGTGGAATCAGCCCCAGCATTTT.

This clonotype was recorded many times. The chain links TRBV19 to TRBJ2-7; D possibly corresponds to TRBD1 (6 bases). Trimming took 3 bases from V and 0 from J, leaving 12 bases between them. The CDR3 spans 15 residues. Germline lookup yields CDR1 LNHDA and CDR2 SQIVND (reference sequence). The CDR3 DNA reads as TGTGCCAGTAGTATGGTTGGACAGAGCTCCTACGAGCAGTACTTC. Translated: CASSMVGQSSYEQYF.

This clonotype was recorded many times. The chain recombines TRBV12-3 or TRBV12-4 with TRBJ2-7; D unresolved. V was trimmed by 7 bases and J by 2 bases, leaving 15 bases between them. The CDR3 totals 14 residues. CDR3 bases: TGTGCCAGCACCCTTGAAGACACTGCCTACGAGCAGTACTTC. This translates into CASTLEDTAYEQYF.

CDR3 loop: CASSLGGQGRVYEQYF. The DNA for the CDR3 is TGTGCCAGCAGTTTAGGGGGACAGGGGCGCGTCTACGAGCAGTACTTC. The V and J genes are TRBV12-3 or TRBV12-4 and TRBJ2-7; TRBD1 matches 10 bases. CDR3 length: 16 amino acids. Losses at the gene ends were 1 base for V and 3 bases for J; bases not matched to a gene: 6.

This clonotype occurred a few times. The chain joins TRBV6-2 or TRBV6-3 to TRBJ2-7; D gene uncertain. This CDR3 comprises 14 residues. Trimming shortened V by 5 bases and J by 3 bases, and 14 bases separated the two germline ends. Germline V gene data show CDR1 as MNHEY and CDR2 as SVGEGT. CDR3 sequence reads: CASSPVMRNYEQYF. For the CDR3, the DNA is TGTGCCAGCAGTCCGGTTATGAGAAACTACGAGCAGTACTTC.

This clonotype has at least ten counts. The chain couples TRBV29-1 to TRBJ2-2; 7 bases align to TRBD1. Germline trimming cut 5 bases from V and 0 bases from J; bases unmatched to any gene: 6. The CDR3 extends over 15 amino acids. In germline, CDR1 is SQVTM, CDR2 ANQGSEA. The CDR3 DNA sequence: TGCAGCGTTCCCCGGACAGGACCGAACACCGGGGAGCTGTTTTTT. The encoded protein is CSVPRTGPNTGELFF.

Comment on this clonotype: Possible read error: a much larger clone is one base away. The rearrangement joins TRBV2 to TRBJ1-4; D is unresolved. V was pared by 3 bases and J by 9 bases, with 20 bases between. The CDR3 extends over 16 amino acids. Germline CDR1 reads SNHLY; CDR2 reads FYNNEI. The CDR3 is CASSDDGGFAGQKLFF. CDR3 DNA: TGTGCCAGCAGTGATGACGGCGGATTCGCAGGTCAAAAACTGTTTTTT. Variable domain in full (rest from reference TRBV2 and TRBJ1-4): EPEVTQTPSHQVTQMGQEVILRCVPISNHLYFYWYRQILGQKVEFLVSFYNNEISEKSEIFDDQFSVERPDGSNFTLKIRSTKLEDSAMYFCASSDDGGFAGQKLFFGSGTQLSVL.

The chain is built from TRBV7-8 and TRBJ2-7, with D perhaps TRBD1 or TRBD2 (6 bases each). Per the germline V gene, CDR1 is SGHVS and CDR2 is FQNEAQ. Deletions cut 4 bases from V and 3 bases from J, with 13 bases between. This CDR3 spans 14 amino acids. CDR3 residues: CASSSGKGGYEQYF. The CDR3 nucleotides read TGTGCCAGCAGCTCTGGCAAGGGGGGCTACGAGCAGTACTTC.

This chain connects TRBV16 to TRBJ2-2; D possibly corresponds to TRBD2 (6 bases). From germline, CDR1 is KGHSY and CDR2 FQNENV. This CDR3 spans 14 amino acids. Between the trimmed V and J ends, which lost 0 bases and 6 bases, there was a span of 8 bases. CDR3 amino acids: CASSQSRLAGELFF. The CDR3 DNA sequence: TGTGCCAGCAGCCAATCCCGACTAGCCGGGGAGCTGTTTTTT.

This clonotype was seen repeatedly, ten times or more. The rearrangement joins TRBV7-2 to TRBJ1-6; no clear D gene. The ends were cut back, 0 bases at V and 9 bases at J, with 6 bases in the middle. The germline V gene encodes CDR1 SGHTA and CDR2 FQGNSA. The CDR3 contains 13 residues. CDR3 sequence reads: CASSLAESSPLHF. The DNA of the CDR3 is TGTGCCAGCAGCTTAGCCGAGTCTTCACCCCTCCACTTT.

CDR3 sequence (DNA): TGCAGCGTCAGGACTAGCGGGAGGGCAGAGACCCAGTACTTC. It codes for CSVRTSGRAETQYF. V gene TRBV29-1 combines with J gene TRBJ2-5; 15 bases map to TRBD2. V shed 6 bases, J shed 4 bases, and the junction held 3 bases outside the gene matches. The CDR3 is 14 amino acids. The V gene's germline CDR1 is SQVTM and CDR2 ANQGSEA.

On this clonotype itself: Its ends do not fully match the called genes, so a read error is possible. DNA of the CDR3: TGTGCCAGCAGTTACCTGGGTGTGGAGCCCCAGCATTTT. Translated, it gives CASSYLGVEPQHF. V usage is TRBV10-3 and J usage is TRBJ1-5; D call uncertain. The CDR3 spans 13 residues. In germline, CDR1 is ENHRY, CDR2 SYGVKD.

The J gene is TRBJ1-2, the V gene TRBV4-1; D uncertain. This CDR3 has 13 amino acids. Trimming took 2 bases from V and 6 from J, leaving 10 bases between them. The germline gives CDR1 MGHRA, CDR2 YSYEKL. CDR3 protein: CASSQKRLDGYTF. The DNA for the CDR3 is TGCGCCAGCAGCCAAAAAAGGTTAGATGGCTACACCTTC.

The V call is TRBV9, the J call TRBJ2-5, with a tentative D call TRBD2 (6 bases). The CDR3 has 14 residues. The germline V gene encodes CDR1 SGDLS and CDR2 YYNGEE. V dropped 0 bases and J dropped 7 bases, with 13 bases sitting between them. The CDR3 DNA sequence: TGTGCCAGCAGCGTAGGGGGGGAGTTTGGGACCCAGTACTTC. Protein: CASSVGGEFGTQYF.

Many counts were recorded for this clonotype. The chain employs TRBV5-1 and TRBJ2-7; tentative D call: TRBD1 (5 bases). CDR1 and CDR2 from the germline V gene are SGHRS and YFSETQ. The V and J ends lost 4 bases and 7 bases respectively, with 24 bases between them. The CDR3 spans 16 residues. CDR3 nucleotides: TGCGCCAGCAGCCCACCCGAGCAGGGATCGGTGGGAGAGCAGTACTTC. This translates into CASSPPEQGSVGEQYF.

V usage is TRBV12-3 or TRBV12-4 and J usage is TRBJ1-2, with 7 bases lining up with TRBD1. The CDR3 consists of 13 residues. V gave up 7 bases and J gave up 5 bases; unmatched junction bases: 7. The DNA of the CDR3 is TGTGCCAGCACAAACCCAGGGGGTTATGGCTACACCTTC. It codes for CASTNPGGYGYTF.

This clonotype was counted many times. The chain joins TRBV20-1 to TRBJ1-2, with unresolved D. Between the trimmed V and J ends, which lost 2 bases and 6 bases, there was a span of 10 bases. Germline CDR1 DFQATT, CDR2 SNEGSKA (reference sequence). The CDR3 consists of 12 residues. The chain's CDR3 is CSARSWSHGYTF. The CDR3 DNA reads TGCAGTGCTAGATCCTGGTCCCATGGCTACACCTTC.

As to this clonotype: One base away lies a much larger clone, so this may be a sequencing read error. The V call is TRBV2, the J call TRBJ1-4, with no clear D. The germline V and J ends were trimmed by 10 bases and 3 bases, with 12 bases remaining between them. Per germline, CDR1 SNHLY and CDR2 FYNNEI. The CDR3 is 13 residues long. CDR3 sequence reads: CATARLANEKLFF. The CDR3 bases are TGTGCCACCGCGCGTCTAGCTAATGAAAAACTGTTTTTT.

V usage is TRBV7-2 and J usage is TRBJ2-7, with TRBD1 identical over 8 bases. J gave up 1 base and V 0 bases, and 8 bases lay outside the gene matches. The germline CDR1 and CDR2 sequences are SGHTA and FQGNSA. The CDR3 consists of 17 residues. As DNA, the CDR3 is TGTGCCAGCAGCTTAGCCTTCGGACAGGGAGCTTCCTACGAGCAGTACTTC. Protein: CASSLAFGQGASYEQYF. The full variable domain, its missing parts supplied by reference TRBV7-2 and TRBJ2-7, is GAGVSQSPSNKVTEKGKDVELRCDPISGHTALYWYRQSLGQGLEFLIYFQGNSAPDKSGLPSDRFSAERTGGSVSTLTIQRTQQEDSAVYLCASSLAFGQGASYEQYFGPGTRLTVT.